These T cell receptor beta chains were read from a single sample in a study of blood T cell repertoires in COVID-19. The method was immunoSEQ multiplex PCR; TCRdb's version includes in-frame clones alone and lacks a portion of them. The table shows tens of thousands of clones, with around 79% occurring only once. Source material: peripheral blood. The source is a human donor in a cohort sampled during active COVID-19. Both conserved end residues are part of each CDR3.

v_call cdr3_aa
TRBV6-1 CASSGPNPRGDEKLFF
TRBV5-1 CASSGGTAGYEQYF
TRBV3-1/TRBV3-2 CASSSVQSNTEAFF
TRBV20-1 CSASLRGAYEQYF
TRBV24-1 CATSDFLFDGYTF
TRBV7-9 CASSLDVPGKAFF
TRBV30 CAWSVYGEQYF
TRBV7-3 CASSPIAAGGLTDTQYF
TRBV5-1 CASSLESPLGEQFF
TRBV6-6 CASSYPGLAGDGEQFF
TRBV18 CASSPLSPGLVKETQYF
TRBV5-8 CASSFFWQSADTQYF
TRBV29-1 CSVSGQSGNTIYF
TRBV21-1 CASSKVKREGNEQFF
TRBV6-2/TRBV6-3 CASSLTATGELFF
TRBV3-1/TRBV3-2 CASSQDSAGVSYNEQFF
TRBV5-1 CASSGQANYGYTF
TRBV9 CASSASLAGGTSYNEQFF
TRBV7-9 CASSRDRVYGYTF
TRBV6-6 CAIMDFKETQYF
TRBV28 CASSSRPRQGLEAFF
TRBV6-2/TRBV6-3 CASSYSVFLAGGKDEQFF
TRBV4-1 CASSLTENTEAFF
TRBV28 CASSDIAGGPYNEQFF
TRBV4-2 CASSQTGLQETQYF
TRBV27 CASSSQGLAGGYNEQFF
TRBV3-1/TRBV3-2 CASSQGAGVNYGYTF
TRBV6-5 CASSRTGGAPGELFF
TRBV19 CASTAGFSYNEQFF
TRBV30 CAWSVLQRGPYNEQFF
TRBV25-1 CATASDRPDGYTF
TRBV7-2 CASSPVVIASGNEQFF
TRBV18 CASSPRQGTYEQYF
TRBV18 CASSPDRVVEKLFF
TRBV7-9 CASSRKRATNEKLFF
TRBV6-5 CASSYRPGGLTGELFF
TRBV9 CASSVESPARDEQYF
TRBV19 CASSLSQGGEQYF
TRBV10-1 CASSESGAGLEAFF
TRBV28 CASSLTGEETQYF
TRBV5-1 CASSLEFRGSAWDEQFF
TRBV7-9 CASSPQQATGELFF
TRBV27 CASSLRIAAYNEQFF
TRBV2 CASRGDRESLHF
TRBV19 CASSKTLTYEQYF
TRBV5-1 CASSPTSGRAETQYF
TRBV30 CAWGGLAATDTQYF
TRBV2 CASSQDRGPTDTQYF
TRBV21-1 CASSLLHSGPHRNEQFF
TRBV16 CASSPRLQQMNTEAFF
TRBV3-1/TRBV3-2 CASSPTVYSNQPQHF
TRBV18 CASSPPGDAQGRQYF
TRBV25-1 CASSEGGSLAGSYTQYF
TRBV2 CASRGTGKLFF
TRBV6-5 CATPTPRGYTF
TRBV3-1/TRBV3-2 CASSLDRGRMNTEAFF